This TCR beta chain was documented in a study of blood T cell repertoires in COVID-19. Study in general: Researchers got acute and convalescent COVID-19 samples from the United States, Italy and Spain.

In the original processing: Amplification with reference gene primers provided the estimates of nucleated cell counts. Measured with immunoSEQ multiplex PCR; TCRdb has only the in-frame clones, and not every one. V, J and clone size are those of that table, while D and trimming were read from the DNA. The repertoire holds approximately 82,000 clones, roughly four fifths seen once, with about 12% in the top ten. Germline CDR1 SGHRS, CDR2 YFSETQ. The length of the CDR3 is 15 residues. Trimming stripped 0 bases from V and 2 bases from J, with 11 bases between. Specimen: peripheral blood. The chain uses TRBV5-1 and TRBJ1-1; unclear D gene. This receptor was identified in a human donor in a cohort sampled during active COVID-19. The CDR3 region has the DNA TGCGCCAGCAGCTTGGGGTCAGCGGGCAACACTGAAGCTTTCTTT. Translation gives CASSLGSAGNTEAFF.